The 32 T cell receptor beta chains below come from one sample, sequenced in a study of T cell repertoires in cytomegalovirus infection. TCRdb called the reads again in MiXCR, with one record for every CDR3 protein. The table has about 63,000 distinct CDR3 sequences, roughly 21% seen once; the top ten hold over 60%. Antigens of these TCRs are unknown. Sample: CD8+ T cells from cultured PBMCs, taken from culture after CMV antigen stimulation. Receptors originate from a human donor in good health (CMV status not recorded). Some clones in this sample may be carry-over from other donors' samples.

This chain uses TRBV7-7 with TRBJ2-5; 8 positions agree with TRBD1. V trimming: 2 bases; J trimming: 1 base; junction bases outside the gene matches: 6. The length of the CDR3 is 16 residues. Germline assignment: CDR1 SSHAT and CDR2 FNYEAQ (reference sequence). The CDR3 nucleotides read TGTGCCAGCAGCTTAAGGACGGACAGGGCCCAAGAGACCCAGTACTTC. Residues: CASSLRTDRAQETQYF. Full variable domain (missing parts from reference TRBV7-7 and TRBJ2-5): GAGVSQSPRYKVTKRGQDVTLRCDPISSHATLYWYQQALGQGPEFLTYFNYEAQPDKSGLPSDRFSAERPEGSISTLTIQRTEQRDSAMYRCASSLRTDRAQETQYFGPGTRLLVL.

The V gene is TRBV12-3 or TRBV12-4, the J gene TRBJ1-1; 8 bases are a match to TRBD1. The CDR3 has 13 residues. The trim removed 5 bases at V and 1 base at J, leaving 0 bases unmatched. The CDR3 here is CASSQGANTEAFF. The CDR3 DNA follows: TGTGCCAGCAGTCAGGGGGCGAACACTGAAGCTTTCTTT.

This rearrangement joins TRBV7-8 to TRBJ2-5; either TRBD1 or TRBD2 may supply D (7 bases each). The V gene's germline CDR1 is SGHVS and CDR2 FQNEAQ. This CDR3 is built from 14 residues. Trimming stripped 5 bases from V and 2 bases from J, with 12 bases between. The CDR3 coding sequence is TGTGCCAGCAGCGGGAGGGACAGTCAAGAGACCCAGTACTTC. This translates into CASSGRDSQETQYF.

V usage is TRBV4-1 and J usage is TRBJ2-2, with TRBD1 as a possible D gene (5 bases). From germline, CDR1 is MGHRA and CDR2 YSYEKL. The CDR3 sequence is 14 residues long. V lost 0 bases and J 6 bases, leaving 8 bases between the germline ends. CDR3 in DNA: TGCGCCAGCAGCCAAGACAGGGCGGCCGGGGAGCTGTTTTTT. It translates to CASSQDRAAGELFF.

This clonotype was observed a few times. This chain links TRBV6-1 with TRBJ1-5; D ambiguous. This CDR3 has 17 residues. Germline CDR1 reads MNHNS; CDR2 reads SASEGT. The V and J ends lost 0 bases and 0 bases respectively, with 12 bases between them. CDR3 coding DNA: TGTGCCAGCAGTGAAGCGGAGATACAACTTAGCAATCAGCCCCAGCATTTT. Translating it yields CASSEAEIQLSNQPQHF.

The chain has TRBV7-2 and TRBJ1-6; D uncertain. V was clipped by 1 base and J by 16 bases, with 11 bases between them. Germline assignment: CDR1 SGHTA and CDR2 FQGNSA. CDR3 length: 12 amino acids. CDR3 DNA sequence: TGTGCCAGCAGCTTAGAGGCAGTCTTTCTCCACTTT. Translating it yields CASSLEAVFLHF.

CDR3 DNA: TGTGCCAGCAGCCCAAGGGGGGGGCCCTACAATGAGCAGTTCTTC. Translating it yields CASSPRGGPYNEQFF. This chain connects TRBV7-6 to TRBJ2-1, with D tentatively TRBD2 (7 bases). This CDR3 has 15 amino acids. V was cut by 5 bases and J by 2 bases, with 13 bases left in between. Germline CDR1 SGHVS, CDR2 FNYEAQ.

The chain couples TRBV6-5 to TRBJ1-1; the D is unclear. Trimming stripped 2 bases from V and 7 bases from J, with 17 bases between. Germline CDR1 MNHEY, CDR2 SVGAGI. CDR3 size: 15 residues. CDR3 coding DNA: TGTGCCAGCAGTTACACCCCGTCACGGGTCGATGAAGCTTTCTTT. It encodes CASSYTPSRVDEAFF.

This clonotype was counted ten times or more. V is TRBV7-2 and J is TRBJ2-7; 12 bases are a match to TRBD1. J lost 5 bases, V lost 2 bases, and 1 base had no gene match. This CDR3 is built from 14 residues. Germline V gives CDR1 SGHTA, CDR2 FQGNSA. The CDR3 region has the DNA TGTGCCAGCAGCTTAAGGGACAGGGGGCACGAGCAGTACTTC. Encoded protein: CASSLRDRGHEQYF.

The rearrangement links TRBV9 to TRBJ1-5; maybe TRBD1 (5 bases). Germline V gene sequence: CDR1 SGDLS, CDR2 YYNGEE. Trimming removed 6 bases at V and 4 bases at J, with 17 bases between. The CDR3 is 15 amino acids. CDR3 DNA: TGTGCCAGCACGAGGGGAGACGGGAAGAATCAGCCCCAGCATTTT. It yields the protein CASTRGDGKNQPQHF.

This clonotype occurred a few times. The chain links TRBV7-2 to TRBJ2-3, with D possibly matching TRBD2 (6 bases). The CDR3 covers 15 residues. V lost 5 bases and J 0 bases, leaving 12 bases between the germline ends. Germline CDR1 and CDR2: SGHTA and FQGNSA. The CDR3 nucleotides are TGTGCCAGCAGCATAGGACTATCCAGCACAGATACGCAGTATTTT. Translating it yields CASSIGLSSTDTQYF.

J is TRBJ1-1 and V is TRBV7-3; unclear D gene. The V gene lost 4 bases and the J gene lost 1 base, with 7 bases spanning the gap. Germline V gene lookup returns CDR1 SGHTA and CDR2 FQGTGA. CDR3 length: 13 residues. CDR3 sequence (DNA): TGTGCCAGCAGCTCCGCAGAGAACACTGAAGCTTTCTTT. Its protein product is CASSSAENTEAFF.

The rearrangement uses TRBV7-2 and TRBJ1-6; D not resolved. Trimming pared 6 bases from V and 9 bases from J, leaving 15 bases between. Germline loops: CDR1 SGHTA, CDR2 FQGNSA. This CDR3 is built from 14 residues. CDR3 in amino acids: CASSGAGGASPLHF. The CDR3 region has the DNA TGTGCCAGCAGTGGAGCCGGCGGAGCTTCACCCCTCCACTTT.

This clonotype has a count of ten or more. Mismatch with germline at one junction end may stem from a read error. The V gene is TRBV7-2, the J gene TRBJ1-1, with D possibly TRBD1 on 6 matching bases. The CDR3 has 14 residues. Germline V gives CDR1 SGHTA, CDR2 FQGNSA. The CDR3: CASSLAGDNTEAFF. The CDR3 DNA sequence: TGTGCCAGCAGCCTAGCAGGGGATAACACTGAAGCTTTCTTT.

The chain is built from TRBV12-5 and TRBJ1-6; D is unclear. Germline CDR1 and CDR2: LGHNT and FRNRAP. Trimming stripped 6 bases from V and 7 bases from J, with 13 bases between. CDR3 length equals 14 residues. The CDR3 bases are TGTGCTAGTGGCCCCGGACGAGGGAATTCACCCCTCCACTTT. Translated, it gives CASGPGRGNSPLHF.

Only a few counts were recorded for this clonotype. The CDR3 here is CASSLGSGGGGETQYF. The CDR3 nucleotides read TGTGCCAGCAGCTTAGGTTCGGGCGGGGGGGGAGAGACCCAGTACTTC. The V gene is TRBV7-2, the J gene TRBJ2-5; TRBD2 aligns across 9 bases. Trimming removed 1 base from V and 4 bases from J; junction bases left unmatched: 7. This CDR3 is 16 amino acids long. Germline V lookup: CDR1 SGHTA, CDR2 FQGNSA.

The CDR3 DNA reads TGTGCCAGTAGTATGCGGGGCTACACTGAAGCTTTCTTT. The encoded protein is CASSMRGYTEAFF. The chain is built from TRBV19 and TRBJ1-1; D possibly corresponds to TRBD1 (5 bases). The CDR3 covers 13 residues. Germline lookup yields CDR1 LNHDA and CDR2 SQIVND (reference sequence). Trimming removed 3 bases at V and 3 bases at J, with 8 bases between.

J is TRBJ1-1 and V is TRBV6-2 or TRBV6-3; 9 nucleotides align to TRBD1. The CDR3 runs to 14 residues. V trimming: 3 bases; J trimming: 3 bases; junction bases outside the gene matches: 2. The V gene's germline CDR1 is MNHEY and CDR2 SVGEGT. The CDR3 protein is CASSYWTGDTEAFF. CDR3 coding DNA: TGTGCCAGCAGTTATTGGACAGGGGACACTGAAGCTTTCTTT.

As concerns this clonotype: One end of the junction fails to match germline, which may point to a read error. The chain recombines TRBV7-9 with TRBJ1-1; 9 nucleotides agree with TRBD1. CDR1 is SEHNR, CDR2 FQNEAQ, per germline (reference sequence). The CDR3 is made up of 11 amino acids. The chain's CDR3 is CASSLDRDRDF. DNA of the CDR3: TGTGCCAGCAGCTTAGACAGGGACAGGGACTTT. Drawing the rest from reference TRBV7-9 and TRBJ1-1, the complete variable domain is DTGVSQNPRHKITKRGQNVTFRCDPISEHNRLYWYRQTLGQGPEFLTYFQNEAQLEKSRLLSDRFSAERPKGSFSTLEIQRTEQGDSAMYLCASSLDRDRDFGQGTRLTVV.

This clonotype came up many times. This chain connects TRBV7-2 to TRBJ2-3, with 12 bases that match TRBD2. This CDR3 has 19 residues. V shed 1 base and J 2 bases; nucleotides not matched to a gene: 10. Germline V gene sequence: CDR1 SGHTA, CDR2 FQGNSA. The CDR3 DNA follows: TGTGCCAGCAGCTTAGAGGGACCCCCTAGCGGGGGGGCCACAGATACGCAGTATTTT. Translating it yields CASSLEGPPSGGATDTQYF.

The gene calls are TRBV12-3 or TRBV12-4 and TRBJ1-5; D uncertain. The CDR3 consists of 17 residues. Trimming took off 3 bases at V and 2 bases at J, with 17 bases between the two ends. The CDR3 DNA reads as TGTGCCAGCAGTTTTCTCTCGGAAGAAGTTGGCAATCAGCCCCAGCATTTT. This encodes CASSFLSEEVGNQPQHF.

The chain couples TRBV4-3 to TRBJ2-1; D might be TRBD2 (5 bases). The CDR3 extends over 15 amino acids. With 0 bases removed from V and 3 bases from J, the gap between germline ends came to 9 bases. Germline V gene sequence: CDR1 LGHNA, CDR2 YSLEER. The chain's CDR3 is CASSQDGNRYNEQFF. In DNA form, the CDR3 reads TGCGCCAGCAGCCAAGACGGGAACCGCTACAATGAGCAGTTCTTC.

The chain recombines TRBV6-8 with TRBJ2-1; possibly TRBD1 for D (5 bases). The germline V and J ends were trimmed by 2 bases and 7 bases, with 9 bases remaining between them. This CDR3 is 13 amino acids long. The germline gives CDR1 MNHGY, CDR2 SAAAGT. DNA of the CDR3: TGTGCCAGCAGTTACGGAAGGGGAAATGAGCAGTTCTTC. It translates to CASSYGRGNEQFF.

The V gene is TRBV6-2 or TRBV6-3, the J gene TRBJ1-2; unclear D gene. The germline V gene has CDR1 MNHEY and CDR2 SVGEGT. V was pared by 6 bases and J by 8 bases, with 16 bases between. The CDR3 length is 13 residues. The CDR3 nucleotides read TGTGCCAGCAGACCGAACCTCGTTTGGGGCTACACCTTC. Encoded protein: CASRPNLVWGYTF.

This clonotype was seen only a few times. This sequence joins TRBV12-3 or TRBV12-4 and TRBJ2-3; D perhaps matches TRBD2 (6 bases). V lost 6 bases to trimming and J lost 1 base, with 11 bases between them. The CDR3 length is 14 residues. In nucleotides, the CDR3 is TGTGCCAGCAGAACGGGGGTGCGCACAGATACGCAGTATTTT. It encodes CASRTGVRTDTQYF.

There are a few counts of this clonotype. The chain is built from TRBV7-2 and TRBJ1-5, with 7 bases lining up with TRBD1. CDR1 SGHTA and CDR2 FQGNSA come from the germline V gene. J lost 4 bases, V lost 5 bases, and 8 bases had no gene match. This CDR3 has 15 amino acids. The CDR3 here is CASSLNDRVNQPQHF. For the CDR3, the DNA is TGTGCCAGCAGCCTTAATGACAGGGTAAATCAGCCCCAGCATTTT.

This clonotype appeared a few times. The chain links TRBV27 to TRBJ1-2; D is unresolved. Germline CDR1 reads MNHEY; CDR2 reads SMNVEV (reference sequence). The CDR3 has 13 residues. Trimming cost V 5 bases and J 3 bases, with 10 bases left between them. The CDR3 region is CASSPRTDYGYTF. CDR3 coding DNA: TGTGCCAGCAGTCCCCGGACGGACTATGGCTACACCTTC.

This clonotype was observed a handful of times. The rearrangement links TRBV7-8 to TRBJ1-5; unclear D gene. Trimming removed 1 base from V and 6 bases from J, with 10 bases in between. CDR1 and CDR2 (germline): SGHVS, FQNEAQ. The CDR3 runs 14 residues. The CDR3 nucleotides read TGTGCCAGCAGCTTAGGGGGAGGGATTCAGCCCCAGCATTTT. Residues: CASSLGGGIQPQHF.

CDR3 in DNA: TGTGCCAGCAGCCACCTGACACCAACCGCGAGTCAGCCCCAGCATTTT. Protein: CASSHLTPTASQPQHF. The chain links TRBV5-8 to TRBJ1-5; D not resolved. Germline loops: CDR1 SGHTS, CDR2 YDEGEE. Trimming took 4 bases from V and 6 from J, leaving 20 bases between them. The CDR3 consists of 16 residues.

The rearrangement joins TRBV7-3 to TRBJ2-7, with TRBD2 identical over 10 bases. The V and J ends lost 6 bases and 9 bases, in that order; junction bases with no gene match: 8. The germline V gene encodes CDR1 SGHTA and CDR2 FQGTGA. The CDR3 loop spans 13 amino acids. The CDR3 region is CASSRTSGGGQYF. The CDR3, as DNA: TGTGCCAGCAGTCGGACGAGCGGGGGGGGGCAGTACTTC.

The CDR3 DNA reads as TGCGCCAGCAGCCAAGATATCGGGAAGGGGGCCGGCGGGGAGCTGTTTTTT. Translating it yields CASSQDIGKGAGGELFF. J is TRBJ2-2 and V is TRBV4-3; TRBD1 matches at 7 bases. The CDR3 contains 17 residues. Per the germline V gene, CDR1 is LGHNA and CDR2 is YSLEER. V lost 0 bases and J lost 7; bases outside the gene matches: 11.

The CDR3 loop is CASSLAAGAEAFF. As DNA, the CDR3 is TGTGCCAGCAGCTTAGCGGCAGGGGCTGAAGCTTTCTTT. This chain links TRBV7-2 with TRBJ1-1, with D possibly being TRBD1 (6 bases). The length of the CDR3 is 13 residues. Germline values: CDR1 SGHTA, CDR2 FQGNSA. The ends were cut back, 0 bases at V and 6 bases at J, with 8 bases in the middle.